These 27 T cell receptor beta chains were sequenced from one sample in a study of beta chain features in type 1 diabetes. The isolated RNA, all of it, was reverse transcribed, so expressed TCRB transcripts were what got sequenced. Data came from immunoSEQ multiplex PCR; TCRdb stores just in-frame clones and leaves some out. The data show about 290,000 clones, approximately 8.1% seen once. Sequenced sample: central memory CD4+ T cells from blood. All receptors derive from a woman aged 18-29 years in good health.

Only a few counts were recorded for this clone. V usage is TRBV11-3 and J usage is TRBJ2-4; possibly TRBD1 for D (5 bases). The germline V gene encodes CDR1 SGHNT and CDR2 YENEEA. The CDR3 runs 16 residues. The V end lost 2 bases, the J end lost 3 bases, and 14 bases lay between the germline ends. CDR3 protein: CASSLRSGYDKNIQYF. In DNA form, the CDR3 reads TGTGCCAGCAGCTTAAGGTCAGGGTATGACAAAAACATTCAGTACTTC.

The rearrangement links TRBV19 to TRBJ1-2, with a tentative D call TRBD1 (5 bases). The CDR3 is 14 amino acids. Germline CDR1 is LNHDA and CDR2 is SQIVND (reference sequence). The V end lost 7 bases, the J end lost 0 bases, and 12 bases lay between the germline ends. For the CDR3, the DNA is TGTGCCAGTACCCCAGGGACTTCTAACTATGGCTACACCTTC. Protein: CASTPGTSNYGYTF.

The chain links TRBV27 to TRBJ2-1; 12 bases agree with TRBD2. The CDR3 loop spans 17 amino acids. With V trimmed by 3 bases and J by 0 bases, 3 bases remained unmatched. Germline loops: CDR1 MNHEY, CDR2 SMNVEV (reference sequence). CDR3 nucleotides: TGTGCCAGCAGTTTGGGGACTAGCGGGTACTCCTACAATGAGCAGTTCTTC. Residues: CASSLGTSGYSYNEQFF.

The chain is built from TRBV7-2 and TRBJ2-5, with D possibly being TRBD2 (5 bases). Germline-derived CDR1 and CDR2 are SGHTA and FQGNSA. The CDR3 is 15 residues long. V lost 1 base and J lost 4, with 13 bases in between. CDR3 DNA sequence: TGTGCCAGCAGCTTAGGGATCACTAGGAGAGAGACCCAGTACTTC. This gives the protein CASSLGITRRETQYF.

This clone came up a few times. In DNA, the CDR3 is TGCAGCGTCCTCACTAGCGGGGGGGCCGGCACAGATACGCAGTATTTT. It translates to CSVLTSGGAGTDTQYF. The chain uses TRBV29-1 and TRBJ2-3, with 13 bases lining up with TRBD2. The CDR3 is 16 residues long. V lost 6 bases, J lost 1 base, and 7 bases stayed unmatched. Germline lookup yields CDR1 SQVTM and CDR2 ANQGSEA.

Worth noting for this clone: With only one base between it and a far larger clone, this is likely a read error. The chain employs TRBV10-1 and TRBJ2-7, with TRBD2 as a possible D gene (6 bases). Germline CDR1 and CDR2: WNHNN and SYGVQD (reference sequence). The length of the CDR3 is 10 residues. The CDR3 spells CPSGPYEQYV. For the CDR3, the DNA is TGCCCCAGCGGGCCCTACGAGCAGTACGTC.

The genes are TRBV7-8 and TRBJ2-1; D is undetermined. Per germline, CDR1 SGHVS and CDR2 FQNEAQ. V gave up 7 bases and J gave up 0 bases, with 16 bases separating them. The CDR3 length is 16 residues. This chain's CDR3 is CASTPPGGSSYNEQFF. The CDR3 nucleotides are TGTGCCAGCACCCCCCCGGGTGGCAGCTCCTACAATGAGCAGTTCTTC.

The chain is built from TRBV4-2 and TRBJ1-2; tentatively, D is TRBD1 (6 bases). Germline V gene data show CDR1 as LGHNA and CDR2 as YNFKEQ. This CDR3 is built from 15 residues. The V gene lost 3 bases and the J gene lost 4 bases, with 15 bases spanning the gap. The CDR3 bases are TGTGCCAGCAGCCAGGACGGGGGGCCCTCCTATGGCTACACCTTC. It is translated as CASSQDGGPSYGYTF.

The V and J genes are TRBV6-5 and TRBJ2-3, with D possibly matching TRBD1 (6 bases). The CDR3 is made up of 14 amino acids. Per germline, CDR1 MNHEY and CDR2 SVGAGI. V was cut by 6 bases and J by 1 base, with 11 bases left in between. Written as DNA, the CDR3 is TGTGCCAGCAGGGACAGTGTTGGCACAGATACGCAGTATTTT. This translates into CASRDSVGTDTQYF.

The chain recombines TRBV6-5 with TRBJ2-3; a possible D gene is TRBD1 (5 bases). Germline lookup yields CDR1 MNHEY and CDR2 SVGAGI. V shed 2 bases and J shed 2 bases, with 8 bases lying between them. CDR3 length equals 14 residues. This CDR3 reads CASSYQGNTDTQYF. The CDR3, as DNA: TGTGCCAGCAGTTACCAGGGAAACACAGATACGCAGTATTTT.

The chain uses TRBV5-6 and TRBJ2-7; 9 bases fit TRBD1. The CDR3 is made up of 14 amino acids. The J segment lost 4 bases and the V segment lost 4 bases, leaving 6 bases of the junction unmatched. Germline CDR1 SGHDT, CDR2 YYEEEE. The CDR3 is CASSPRQGGYEQYV. The DNA of the CDR3 is TGTGCCAGCAGCCCAAGACAGGGGGGTTACGAGCAGTACGTC.

This clone has a handful of counts. The V call is TRBV29-1, the J call TRBJ2-2, with a possible D match to TRBD1 (5 bases). Looked up from germline, CDR1 is SQVTM and CDR2 is ANQGSEA. This CDR3 has 13 residues. The V and J ends lost 6 bases and 0 bases respectively, with 8 bases between them. CDR3 sequence (DNA): TGCAGCGTCCCGGACACGAACACCGGGGAGCTGTTTTTT. As protein: CSVPDTNTGELFF.

This clone showed up many times. This chain joins TRBV28 and TRBJ2-3, with TRBD2 as a possible D gene (5 bases). V was cut by 5 bases and J by 10 bases, with 10 bases left in between. The CDR3 runs to 11 residues. Per germline, CDR1 MDHEN and CDR2 SYDVKM. The CDR3 DNA follows: TGTGCCAGCAGTGCAACTAGGGCGCAGTATTTT. Translated: CASSATRAQYF. The full variable domain, completed using reference TRBV28 and TRBJ2-3, is DVKVTQSSRYLVKRTGEKVFLECVQDMDHENMFWYRQDPGLGLRLIYFSYDVKMKEKGDIPEGYSVSREKKERFSLILESASTNQTSMYLCASSATRAQYFGPGTRLTVL.

This clone showed up many times. The rearrangement joins TRBV23-1 to TRBJ1-3, with D tentatively TRBD1 (5 bases). TRBV23-1 is labeled an ORF, and its function is uncertain. V dropped 1 base and J dropped 2 bases, with 15 bases sitting between them. The CDR3 extends over 17 amino acids. The CDR3 is CASSQCEQGSAGNTIYF. The DNA for the CDR3 is TGCGCCAGCAGTCAATGCGAGCAGGGATCCGCTGGAAACACCATATATTTT.

In this sample, this clone turned up a few times. The chain is built from TRBV7-2 and TRBJ2-4; possibly TRBD1 for D (5 bases). Between the trimmed V and J ends, which lost 7 bases and 3 bases, there was a span of 7 bases. This CDR3 has 12 residues. Germline CDR1 reads SGHTA; CDR2 reads FQGNSA. CDR3: CASTGYKNIQYF. In DNA form, the CDR3 reads TGTGCCAGCACAGGGTACAAAAACATTCAGTACTTC.

A few counts support this clone. The rearrangement joins TRBV30 to TRBJ1-3; D unresolved. The CDR3 loop spans 15 amino acids. Germline loops: CDR1 GTSNPN, CDR2 SVGIG (reference sequence). The ends were cut back, 0 bases at V and 0 bases at J, with 9 bases in the middle. The CDR3, as DNA: TGTGCCTGGAGTGTAGGACTGATCTCTGGAAACACCATATATTTT. It specifies CAWSVGLISGNTIYF.

This clone was observed a handful of times. As DNA, the CDR3 is TGTGCCTGGAGTGTATTTGGCCTACCGGAGACCCAGTACTTC. Its protein is CAWSVFGLPETQYF. The rearrangement uses TRBV30 and TRBJ2-5; D gene ambiguous. The germline gives CDR1 GTSNPN, CDR2 SVGIG (reference sequence). The germline V and J ends were trimmed by 0 bases and 5 bases, with 13 bases remaining between them. The CDR3 length is 14 residues. Full variable domain (outside the CDR3, taken from reference TRBV30 and TRBJ2-5): SQTIHQWPATLVQPVGSPLSLECTVEGTSNPNLYWYRQAAGRGLQLLFYSVGIGQISSEVPQNLSASRPQDRQFILSSKKLLLSDSGFYLCAWSVFGLPETQYFGPGTRLLVL.

This clone was detected a few times. The chain recombines TRBV7-2 with TRBJ2-1, with D maybe TRBD1 (6 bases). This CDR3 has 12 amino acids. The V gene lost 2 bases and the J gene lost 10 bases, with 9 bases spanning the gap. Germline V lookup: CDR1 SGHTA, CDR2 FQGNSA. The CDR3 nucleotides are TGTGCCAGCAGCTTAAACAGGGAAGAGCAGTTCTTC. Encoded protein: CASSLNREEQFF. The whole variable domain, remainder taken from reference TRBV7-2 and TRBJ2-1, is GAGVSQSPSNKVTEKGKDVELRCDPISGHTALYWYRQSLGQGLEFLIYFQGNSAPDKSGLPSDRFSAERTGGSVSTLTIQRTQQEDSAVYLCASSLNREEQFFGPGTRLTVL.

There are a few counts of this clone. The V and J genes are TRBV28 and TRBJ1-4; 7 bases agree with TRBD1. Looked up from germline, CDR1 is MDHEN and CDR2 is SYDVKM. This CDR3 has 13 residues. The V and J ends lost 7 bases and 6 bases, in that order; junction bases with no gene match: 5. CDR3 DNA sequence: TGTGCCAGCATGGACAGGAACGATGAAAAACTGTTTTTT. Protein: CASMDRNDEKLFF.

This clone was counted between two and nine times. V usage is TRBV19 and J usage is TRBJ2-5; D remains unclear. V lost 10 bases and J lost 1, with 13 bases in between. CDR3 length: 13 amino acids. Germline V CDR1 and CDR2: LNHDA, SQIVND (reference sequence). DNA of the CDR3: TGTGCCACTGCATTAACGTCCCAAGAGACCCAGTACTTC. It codes for CATALTSQETQYF.

This clone has only a few counts. The rearrangement uses TRBV2 and TRBJ2-1; no clear D gene. CDR3 length: 14 amino acids. V gave up 5 bases and J gave up 5 bases, with 13 bases separating them. From germline, CDR1 is SNHLY and CDR2 FYNNEI. The CDR3 sequence: CASSLSLYDNEQFF. Written as DNA, the CDR3 is TGTGCCAGCAGTCTATCTCTCTACGACAATGAGCAGTTCTTC.

This chain uses TRBV4-1 with TRBJ2-7; unclear D gene. Germline V lookup: CDR1 MGHRA, CDR2 YSYEKL. Trimming removed 4 bases at V and 0 bases at J, with 19 bases between. The CDR3 contains 17 residues. CDR3 sequence reads: CASSRTPVSASSYEQYF. As DNA, the CDR3 is TGCGCCAGCAGCCGTACTCCTGTTAGTGCCAGCTCCTACGAGCAGTACTTC.

This clone was detected only a few times. This chain uses TRBV18 with TRBJ1-2; the D is unclear. V shed 1 base and J shed 5 bases, with 8 bases lying between them. The CDR3 runs to 13 residues. From germline, CDR1 is KGHSH and CDR2 LQKENI. For the CDR3, the DNA is TGTGCCAGCTCACCACGGGCGGAATATGGCTACACCTTC. Translated, it gives CASSPRAEYGYTF.

This clone was seen ten or more times. The chain carries TRBV7-2 and TRBJ2-1, with 15 bases aligning to TRBD2. Germline V gene lookup returns CDR1 SGHTA and CDR2 FQGNSA. This CDR3 is built from 17 residues. The J segment lost 9 bases and the V segment lost 1 base, leaving 7 bases of the junction unmatched. The CDR3 is CASSLGGTSGRLAEQFF. The CDR3 DNA reads as TGTGCCAGCAGCTTAGGCGGGACTAGCGGGAGGTTGGCTGAGCAGTTCTTC.

This clone was counted between two and nine times. V usage is TRBV10-3 and J usage is TRBJ2-7; D might be TRBD1 (6 bases). Deletions cut 4 bases from V and 5 bases from J, with 9 bases between. Germline V gives CDR1 ENHRY, CDR2 SYGVKD. This CDR3 region has 12 residues. The CDR3: CAISGGRHEQYF. The CDR3 DNA is TGTGCCATCAGTGGGGGGCGACACGAGCAGTACTTC.

This clone was observed a few times. The junction differs from germline at one of its ends, possibly a read error. The chain has TRBV4-3 and TRBJ1-1; no definite D call. CDR1 LGHNA and CDR2 YSLEER come from the germline V gene. This CDR3 contains 13 residues. The CDR3 protein is CASRQGRNTEAFF. CDR3 nucleotides: TGCGCCAGCAGGCAAGGGAGGAACACTGAAGCTTTCTTT.

The V call is TRBV5-6, the J call TRBJ2-1, with D perhaps assigned TRBD1 or TRBD2 (5 bases each). The CDR3 contains 15 residues. Germline V gene data show CDR1 as SGHDT and CDR2 as YYEEEE. V lost 3 bases to trimming and J lost 2 bases, with 12 bases between them. Written as DNA, the CDR3 is TGTGCCAGCAGCTGGGGACGGCTACCCTACAATGAGCAGTTCTTC. Translated: CASSWGRLPYNEQFF.